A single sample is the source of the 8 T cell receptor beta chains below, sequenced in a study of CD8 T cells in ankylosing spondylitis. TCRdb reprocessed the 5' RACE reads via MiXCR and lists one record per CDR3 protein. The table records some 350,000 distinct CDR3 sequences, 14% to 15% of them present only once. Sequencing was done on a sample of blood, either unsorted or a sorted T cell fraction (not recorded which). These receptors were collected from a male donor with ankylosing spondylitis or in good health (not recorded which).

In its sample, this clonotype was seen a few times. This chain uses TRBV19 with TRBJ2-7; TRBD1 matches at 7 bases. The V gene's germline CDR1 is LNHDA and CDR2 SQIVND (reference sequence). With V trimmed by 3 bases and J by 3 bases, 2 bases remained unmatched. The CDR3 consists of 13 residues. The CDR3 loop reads CASSMGQYYEQYF. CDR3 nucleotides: TGTGCCAGTAGTATGGGACAGTACTACGAGCAGTACTTC.

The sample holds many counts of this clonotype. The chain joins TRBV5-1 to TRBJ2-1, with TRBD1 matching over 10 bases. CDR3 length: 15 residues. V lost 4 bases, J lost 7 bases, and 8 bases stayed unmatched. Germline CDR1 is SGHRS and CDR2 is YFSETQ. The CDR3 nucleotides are TGCGCCAGCAGCCCTGACAGGGGGCAGAAGAATGAGCAGTTCTTC. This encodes CASSPDRGQKNEQFF.

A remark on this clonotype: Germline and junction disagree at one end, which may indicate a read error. DNA of the CDR3: TGTGCCAGCACCCAACGACTAGCGGGAGTTGACGAGCAGTACTTC. It translates to CASTQRLAGVDEQYF. The chain carries TRBV3-1 and TRBJ2-7; 12 bases agree with TRBD2. The CDR3 sequence is 15 residues long. The germline CDR1 and CDR2 sequences are LGHDT and YNNKEL (reference sequence).

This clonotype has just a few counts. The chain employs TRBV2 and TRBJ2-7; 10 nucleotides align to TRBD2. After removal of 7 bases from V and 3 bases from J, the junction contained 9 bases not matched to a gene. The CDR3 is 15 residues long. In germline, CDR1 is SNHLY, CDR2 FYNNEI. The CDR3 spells CASKTRTSGNYEQYF. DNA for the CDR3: TGTGCCAGCAAGACGAGGACTAGCGGTAACTACGAGCAGTACTTC.

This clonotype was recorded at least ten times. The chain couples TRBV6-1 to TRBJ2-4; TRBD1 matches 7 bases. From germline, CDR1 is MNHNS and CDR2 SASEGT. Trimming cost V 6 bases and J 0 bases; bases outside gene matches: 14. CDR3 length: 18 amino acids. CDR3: CASRQGDVVRLAKNIQYF. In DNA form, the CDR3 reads TGTGCCAGCAGGCAGGGGGATGTCGTCAGGCTAGCCAAAAACATTCAGTACTTC.

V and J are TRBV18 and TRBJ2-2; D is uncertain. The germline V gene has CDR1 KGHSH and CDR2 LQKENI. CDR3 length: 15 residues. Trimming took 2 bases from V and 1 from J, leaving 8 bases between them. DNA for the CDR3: TGTGCCAGCTCACCAGATTTCATGAACACCGGGGAGCTGTTTTTT. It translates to CASSPDFMNTGELFF.

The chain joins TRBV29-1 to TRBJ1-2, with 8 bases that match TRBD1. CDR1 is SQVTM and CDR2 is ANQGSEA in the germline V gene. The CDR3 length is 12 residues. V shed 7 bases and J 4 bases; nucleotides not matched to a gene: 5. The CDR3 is CSASGGVYGYTF. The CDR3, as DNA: TGCAGCGCCTCAGGGGGCGTCTATGGCTACACCTTC. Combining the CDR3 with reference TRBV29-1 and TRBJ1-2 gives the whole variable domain SAVISQKPSRDICQRGTSLTIQCQVDSQVTMMFWYRQQPGQSLTLIATANQGSEATYESGFVIDKFPISRPNLTFSTLTVSNMSPEDSSIYLCSASGGVYGYTFGSGTRLTVV.

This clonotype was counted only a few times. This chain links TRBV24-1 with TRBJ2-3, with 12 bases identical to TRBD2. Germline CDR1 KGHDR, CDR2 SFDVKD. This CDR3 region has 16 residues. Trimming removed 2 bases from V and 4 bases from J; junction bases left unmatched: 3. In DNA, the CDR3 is TGTGCCACCAGTGATTCCCTAGCGGGAGGGCCAGATACGCAGTATTTT. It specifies CATSDSLAGGPDTQYF.